This T cell receptor (beta chain) was identified during a study of blood T cell repertoires in COVID-19. Study-level background: Collection of acute and convalescent COVID-19 samples took place in the United States, Italy and Spain.

Between the trimmed V and J ends, which lost 5 bases and 3 bases, there was a span of 10 bases. Germline CDR1 reads LNHNV; CDR2 reads YYDKDF (reference sequence). The CDR3 totals 13 residues. Here immunoSEQ multiplex PCR was the method, and the copy in TCRdb shows in-frame clones only, minus some. Altogether over 400,000 clones are present, roughly 88% being singletons, with the ten largest covering approximately 2.9%. This clonotype was sampled from a human donor in a cohort sampled during active COVID-19. The chain employs TRBV15 and TRBJ1-1; D perhaps matches TRBD1 (6 bases). The specimen sequenced was peripheral blood. This CDR3 is CATSETGYTEAFF. The CDR3 DNA reads TGTGCCACCAGCGAGACAGGATACACTGAAGCTTTCTTT.